Below are 21 T cell receptor beta chains sequenced from a single sample in a study of blood T cell repertoires in COVID-19. Data came from immunoSEQ multiplex PCR; TCRdb stores just in-frame clones and leaves some out. The profile shows some 240,000 clones, 84% of them singletons. The sample taken for sequencing was peripheral blood. These receptors all come from a man aged 45 to 65 with active or convalescent COVID-19.

The chain is built from TRBV9 and TRBJ2-1, with 7 bases matching TRBD1. V was pared by 4 bases and J by 5 bases, with 6 bases of the junction left unmatched. The CDR3 is made up of 14 amino acids. Germline V gene lookup returns CDR1 SGDLS and CDR2 YYNGEE. The CDR3 reads CASSPGQNDNEQFF. The CDR3 region has the DNA TGTGCCAGCAGCCCGGGACAGAATGACAATGAGCAGTTCTTC.

The V and J genes are TRBV3-1 (or the pseudogene TRBV3-2) and TRBJ1-4, with D unresolved. CDR1 and CDR2 from the germline V gene are LGHDT and YNNKEL (reference sequence). The CDR3 totals 13 residues. V was shortened by 1 base and J by 5 bases, with 5 bases between the two germline ends. The chain's CDR3 is CASSQGHNEKLFF. CDR3 coding DNA: TGTGCCAGCAGCCAAGGACACAATGAAAAACTGTTTTTT.

The chain employs TRBV6-5 and TRBJ2-5, with a tentative D call TRBD2 (5 bases). Germline lookup yields CDR1 MNHEY and CDR2 SVGAGI. This CDR3 region has 13 residues. The V gene lost 8 bases and the J gene lost 0 bases, with 10 bases spanning the gap. This CDR3 is CASQRGYQETQYF. CDR3 sequence (DNA): TGTGCCAGCCAGAGAGGGTACCAAGAGACCCAGTACTTC.

The chain carries TRBV29-1 and TRBJ1-2; D gene ambiguous. The CDR3 extends over 15 amino acids. Germline CDR1 and CDR2: SQVTM and ANQGSEA. The V end lost 1 base, the J end lost 8 bases, and 20 bases lay between the germline ends. The CDR3 region has the DNA TGCAGCGTTGAAGCTCTGATTGGCTCCCCGGGGGGCTACACCTTC. Amino acid sequence: CSVEALIGSPGGYTF.

This clone has a handful of counts. The chain carries TRBV4-3 and TRBJ2-3; perhaps TRBD1 as D (5 bases). The V gene lost 0 bases and the J gene lost 4 bases, with 14 bases spanning the gap. Per the germline V gene, CDR1 is LGHNA and CDR2 is YSLEER. The CDR3 loop spans 16 amino acids. Here the CDR3 DNA reads TGCGCCAGCAGCCAAGAGGTCCTAGAAGGGGCAGATACGCAGTATTTT. It specifies CASSQEVLEGADTQYF.

The chain employs TRBV7-2 and TRBJ2-1; TRBD2 matches at 8 bases. The V gene's germline CDR1 is SGHTA and CDR2 FQGNSA. With V trimmed by 5 bases and J by 7 bases, 13 bases remained unmatched. The CDR3 is 16 residues long. For the CDR3, the DNA is TGTGCCAGCAGCCGTACTAGCGGTAGGGCTAGGAATGAGCAGTTCTTC. Residues: CASSRTSGRARNEQFF.

CDR3 DNA: TGCGCCAGCAGCCAAGATTGGTTGACGGGGGGATCACCCCAGTACTTC. Its protein is CASSQDWLTGGSPQYF. The chain uses TRBV4-3 and TRBJ2-5, with TRBD2 identical over 7 bases. The germline V gene has CDR1 LGHNA and CDR2 YSLEER. There are 16 residues in the CDR3. Trimming at V came to 0 bases and at J to 9 bases, leaving 13 bases not matched to a gene.

V usage is TRBV27 and J usage is TRBJ1-4, with a possible D match to TRBD1 (5 bases). V was shortened by 6 bases and J by 4 bases, with 15 bases between the two germline ends. This CDR3 has 15 amino acids. Germline CDR1 is MNHEY and CDR2 is SMNVEV (reference sequence). In DNA form, the CDR3 reads TGTGCCAGCAGCTTTACCCTCGACAGTAATGAAAAACTGTTTTTT. Translating it yields CASSFTLDSNEKLFF.

This clone has just one count. The chain employs TRBV2 and TRBJ2-2; D perhaps matches TRBD2 (5 bases). Germline values: CDR1 SNHLY, CDR2 FYNNEI. The V end was cut by 5 bases, the J end by 5 bases, with 18 bases between. The CDR3 is made up of 16 amino acids. CDR3 in amino acids: CASSRAVLAETGELFF. The CDR3 nucleotides are TGTGCCAGCAGTAGGGCCGTCCTAGCTGAAACCGGGGAGCTGTTTTTT.

The CDR3 DNA reads TGTGCCAGCTCATCTACAGGGGGCACAGATACGCAGTATTTT. It specifies CASSSTGGTDTQYF. This rearrangement joins TRBV18 to TRBJ2-3; 7 bases line up with TRBD1. J was trimmed by 1 base and V by 5 bases; bases with no gene match: 3. Germline CDR1 is KGHSH and CDR2 is LQKENI. CDR3 length: 14 residues. Based on the CDR3 plus reference TRBV18 and TRBJ2-3, the full variable domain is NAGVMQNPRHLVRRRGQEARLRCSPMKGHSHVYWYRQLPEEGLKFMVYLQKENIIDESGMPKERFSAEFPKEGPSILRIQQVVRGDSAAYFCASSSTGGTDTQYFGPGTRLTVL.

The V call is TRBV4-3, the J call TRBJ2-1, with D uncertain. V lost 0 bases and J 3 bases, leaving 12 bases between the germline ends. CDR1 is LGHNA, CDR2 YSLEER, per germline. This CDR3 comprises 16 residues. The CDR3 region is CASSQEVSLLYNEQFF. CDR3 DNA: TGCGCCAGCAGCCAAGAGGTGAGTCTGCTCTACAATGAGCAGTTCTTC.

The genes are TRBV28 and TRBJ2-7; D not certain. CDR1 MDHEN and CDR2 SYDVKM come from the germline V gene. The CDR3 covers 13 residues. Trimming took 1 base from V and 7 from J, leaving 11 bases between them. For the CDR3, the DNA is TGTGCCAGCAGTTTATTTAGCTATAGGGAGCAGTACTTC. Translation: CASSLFSYREQYF.

The J gene is TRBJ1-1, the V gene TRBV11-1, with D uncertain. Germline V gene lookup returns CDR1 SGHAT and CDR2 FQDESV (reference sequence). Trimming cost V 5 bases and J 2 bases, with 6 bases left between them. CDR3 length: 12 residues. CDR3 sequence reads: CASSRQNTEAFF. The CDR3 DNA reads TGTGCCAGCAGCCGACAAAACACTGAAGCTTTCTTT.

As regards this clone: A junction boundary mismatches the germline segment, possibly from a read error. The chain combines TRBV7-3 with TRBJ1-2; 9 nucleotides line up with TRBD1. Looked up from germline, CDR1 is SGHTA and CDR2 is FQGTGA. The CDR3 length is 17 residues. The CDR3 DNA follows: TGTGCCAGCAGCCTAACCCCGGGACAGGGATTTTCTGATGGCTACACCTTC. This encodes CASSLTPGQGFSDGYTF.

Only one count was recorded for this clone. This chain uses TRBV30 with TRBJ1-2; TRBD1 is a possible D gene (6 bases). CDR3 size: 13 residues. Trimming removed 0 bases at V and 3 bases at J, with 8 bases between. Germline-derived CDR1 and CDR2 are GTSNPN and SVGIG (reference sequence). The CDR3 is CAWSVGGDYGYTF. CDR3 nucleotides: TGTGCCTGGAGTGTAGGGGGGGACTATGGCTACACCTTC.

The chain links TRBV19 to TRBJ2-7, with D possibly being TRBD1 (5 bases). CDR3 length equals 14 residues. Trimming took 0 bases from V and 6 from J, leaving 12 bases between them. The germline V gene encodes CDR1 LNHDA and CDR2 SQIVND (reference sequence). The CDR3 loop is CASSIDSQGSEQYV. DNA of the CDR3: TGTGCCAGTAGTATAGATTCCCAGGGCAGCGAGCAGTACGTC.

The gene calls are TRBV14 and TRBJ2-7; TRBD1 aligns across 9 bases. V lost 3 bases and J lost 7; bases outside the gene matches: 4. This CDR3 has 13 amino acids. Germline V gene data show CDR1 as SGHDN and CDR2 as FVKESK. The CDR3 loop is CASSQDRGGEQYV. DNA for the CDR3: TGTGCCAGCAGCCAGGACAGGGGAGGTGAGCAGTACGTC.

This clone appeared a few times. The chain couples TRBV4-3 to TRBJ1-1, with 7 bases lining up with TRBD1. Trimming removed 5 bases from V and 1 base from J; junction bases left unmatched: 4. The CDR3 extends over 14 amino acids. Germline CDR1 and CDR2: LGHNA and YSLEER. This CDR3 reads CASSFDRENTEAFF. The CDR3 nucleotides are TGCGCCAGCAGCTTCGACAGGGAGAACACTGAAGCTTTCTTT.

This clone was observed a single time. The sample holds other DNA sequences that translate to the same CDR3. This CDR3 is CASSPGTYNEQFF. The CDR3 nucleotides are TGCGCCAGCAGTCCCGGGACTTACAATGAGCAGTTCTTC. The chain links TRBV5-1 to TRBJ2-1; the D gene is possibly TRBD2 (6 bases). The germline V and J ends were trimmed by 5 bases and 4 bases, with 10 bases remaining between them. Germline CDR1 SGHRS, CDR2 YFSETQ. The CDR3 contains 13 residues.

This chain links TRBV19 with TRBJ2-1; 7 nucleotides agree with TRBD2. Germline values: CDR1 LNHDA, CDR2 SQIVND (reference sequence). The CDR3 sequence is 16 residues long. Trimming removed 6 bases from V and 0 bases from J; junction bases left unmatched: 8. The CDR3 reads CASRETSVNSYNEQFF. The CDR3 DNA is TGTGCCAGTAGAGAAACTAGCGTTAACTCCTACAATGAGCAGTTCTTC.

The chain combines TRBV5-1 with TRBJ2-2, with 12 bases lining up with TRBD1. CDR1 is SGHRS and CDR2 is YFSETQ in the germline V gene. This CDR3 region has 15 residues. V shed 6 bases and J 6 bases; nucleotides not matched to a gene: 6. The CDR3 nucleotides read TGCGCCAGCATCCCGGGACAGGGGGCGCCCGGGGAGCTGTTTTTT. Residues: CASIPGQGAPGELFF.